The clone carrying this T cell receptor beta chain was seen repeatedly, ten times or more. Its antigen is undetermined. Template switching (which added a universal primer site) was used, and cDNA carried unique molecular identifiers. Via MiXCR, TCRdb re-called the 5' RACE reads, giving one row per CDR3 protein. This table holds about 250,000 distinct CDR3 sequences, around 7.6% found once. V lost 7 bases, J lost 8 bases, and 8 bases stayed unmatched. CDR1 is PRHDT and CDR2 is FYEKMQ in the germline V gene (reference sequence). The CDR3 loop spans 14 amino acids. This specimen comes from a study of identical twins. General observations from the study: Because invariant MAIT and iNKT cells could be present, zero-insertion analyses could be partly confounded.

The same sample was also used in a study of yellow fever vaccine responses in identical twins.

The chain links TRBV13 to TRBJ2-2, with 9 bases matching TRBD2. Sequences were obtained from CD8+ T cells sorted from blood. The sequence was collected from a woman younger than 35 in good health. The CDR3 loop reads CASTQNLAGGELFF. The CDR3 region has the DNA TGTGCCAGCACCCAAAATCTAGCGGGAGGGGAGCTGTTTTTT.